This T cell receptor (beta chain) is from a study of T cells after yellow fever vaccination. Points on this clonotype: Its antigen is undetermined.

The study's findings and limits: Peak timing came faster in the weaker secondary response, day 5 versus 15.

Trimming shortened V by 2 bases and J by 5 bases, and 9 bases separated the two germline ends. This CDR3 contains 12 residues. Germline CDR1 and CDR2: SQVTM and ANQGSEA. UMIs and a universal primer site were added when TCR cDNA was made by 5'RACE template switching. TCRdb recomputed calls from the 5' RACE reads with MiXCR, one row per CDR3 protein. Altogether a few hundred thousand distinct CDR3 sequences are present, about 17% being singletons, with the ten largest covering approximately 15%. The chain recombines TRBV29-1 with TRBJ1-1, with a tentative D call TRBD1 (5 bases). Source: PBMCs, taken about 5 days after the first yellow fever vaccination. This TCR derives from a young man who received the YFV17D yellow fever vaccine. Here the CDR3 reads CSVEWGLTEAFF. CDR3 coding DNA: TGCAGCGTTGAATGGGGCCTTACTGAAGCTTTCTTT.